This is a list of T cell receptor beta chains from one sample in a study of persistence of HIV-infected CD4 T cells. The antigens these receptors bind are not known. Profiling relied on immunoSEQ multiplex PCR, and the TCRdb table lists in-frame clones only, not all of them. Among 35,000 to 40,000 clones listed, approximately 80% were seen once. The sample here was CD4+ T cells sorted from PBMCs after approximately 19-hour stimulation, taken from a patient who received antiretroviral therapy. The receptor source for this set is an adult man with HIV who was CMV-seropositive. The CDR3 runs from the conserved cysteine through the conserved F or W.

v_call	j_call	cdr3_aa
TRBV18	TRBJ1-1	CASSPPGGWGHTEAFF
TRBV6-1	TRBJ1-1	CASSESGHAEAFF
TRBV6-1	TRBJ1-5	CASSEHRGQGQPQHF
TRBV14	TRBJ2-2	CASSQVNTGELFF
TRBV28	TRBJ1-5	CASSRRDFYSNQPQHF
TRBV5-1	TRBJ2-5	CASSAQGRETQYF
TRBV2	TRBJ2-2	CASSDWTRRNTGELFF
TRBV5-5	TRBJ1-5	CASSLGPNSNQPQHF
TRBV28	TRBJ1-2	CASSLGSGVYQSF
TRBV4-1	TRBJ1-1	CASSRVPNTEAFF
TRBV19	TRBJ1-3	CASLGQGSGNTIYF
TRBV5-6	TRBJ1-1	CASSLNRRTEAFF
TRBV3-1/TRBV3-2	TRBJ2-6	CASSQFLGAGANVLTF
TRBV29-1	TRBJ1-2	CSVEDRGQLGGYTF